Given below is one T cell receptor beta chain in context. Its antigen is not known. This specimen comes from a study of cytomegalovirus exposure and HLA in healthy donors. Study-level results: A classifier reportedly called cytomegalovirus status with high sensitivity and specificity. According to the study, around 180 TCR beta chains were cytomegalovirus-associated. Most TCR sequences were seen very rarely across donors, but some public TCRs occurred in many.

V was clipped by 4 bases and J by 3 bases; unmatched bases: 4. This CDR3 is 14 amino acids long. CDR1 SGHRS and CDR2 YFSETQ come from the germline V gene. Clones were sequenced by immunoSEQ multiplex PCR, and TCRdb holds only the in-frame ones, with some missing. The top ten clones hold less than 1.5% of a sample with 120,000 or so clones, 88% of them seen once. Donors came from a validation cohort of approximately 110 subjects, distinct from the first 666-subject cohort. The sequenced sample was PBMCs. The receptor's source is a man under 40 in good health and CMV-seronegative. This chain joins TRBV5-1 and TRBJ1-1; 9 nucleotides agree with TRBD1. CDR3: CASSPGTGHTEAFF. The CDR3 DNA follows: TGCGCCAGCAGCCCCGGGACAGGGCACACTGAAGCTTTCTTT. The full variable domain, completed using reference TRBV5-1 and TRBJ1-1, is KAGVTQTPRYLIKTRGQQVTLSCSPISGHRSVSWYQQTPGQGLQFLFEYFSETQRNKGNFPGRFSGRQFSNSRSEMNVSTLELGDSALYLCASSPGTGHTEAFFGQGTRLTVV.